A single sample gave rise to the 30 T cell receptor beta chains below, sequenced in a study of blood T cell repertoires in COVID-19. Profiled with immunoSEQ multiplex PCR; TCRdb holds only in-frame clones, not every one. Of about 240,000 clones detected, approximately 86% appear once; the ten largest clones hold roughly 3.3%. Material for sequencing was PBMCs or T cells enriched from blood (not recorded which). Receptor source: a woman between 40 and 50 years old with acute COVID-19.

The CDR3 DNA reads as TGTGCCAGCAGGAGGGACAATAATCAGCCCCAGCATTTT. This gives the protein CASRRDNNQPQHF. V is TRBV5-5 and J is TRBJ1-5, with D perhaps matching TRBD1 (6 bases). From germline, CDR1 is SGHKS and CDR2 YYEKEE (reference sequence). Trimming pared 5 bases from V and 4 bases from J, leaving 10 bases between. The length of the CDR3 is 13 residues.

The chain combines TRBV5-1 with TRBJ2-1; 7 bases align to TRBD2. With V trimmed by 4 bases and J by 3 bases, 1 base remained unmatched. Germline V gene sequence: CDR1 SGHRS, CDR2 YFSETQ. This CDR3 has 13 residues. The DNA of the CDR3 is TGCGCCAGCAGCAGGACTAGCTACAATGAGCAGTTCTTC. Amino acids: CASSRTSYNEQFF.

CDR3 sequence reads: CASSLDRGNEQYF. As DNA, the CDR3 is TGTGCCAGCAGCCTAGACAGGGGAAACGAGCAGTACTTC. This chain uses TRBV6-5 with TRBJ2-7, with 8 bases matching TRBD1. This CDR3 contains 13 residues. Germline assignment: CDR1 MNHEY and CDR2 SVGAGI. The V and J ends lost 6 bases and 5 bases, in that order; junction bases with no gene match: 6.

This chain connects TRBV6-2 or TRBV6-3 to TRBJ1-4; tentatively, D is TRBD1 (6 bases). Trimming left V 5 bases short and J 7 bases short, with 23 bases between. The CDR3 loop spans 17 amino acids. Germline CDR1 reads MNHEY; CDR2 reads SVGEGT. As DNA, the CDR3 is TGTGCCAGCAGTCCACCAACTCCACAGGGATCAGGTGAAAAACTGTTTTTT. Its translation: CASSPPTPQGSGEKLFF.

CDR3 in amino acids: CASSLGSDSSFTYEQYF. The CDR3 coding sequence is TGTGCCAGCAGTTTAGGCTCCGACTCGTCCTTCACCTACGAGCAGTACTTC. This rearrangement joins TRBV28 to TRBJ2-7; D ambiguous. Germline-derived CDR1 and CDR2 are MDHEN and SYDVKM. The V gene lost 2 bases and the J gene lost 2 bases, with 19 bases spanning the gap. The CDR3 runs 17 residues.

This chain connects TRBV11-2 to TRBJ2-1; 7 bases are a match to TRBD2. Germline CDR1 reads SGHAT; CDR2 reads FQNNGV. CDR3 length: 18 residues. V lost 4 bases and J lost 8; bases outside the gene matches: 20. DNA of the CDR3: TGTGCCAGCAGCTCACCGTTCCAATTCCTAGCGGCGAGCGATGAGCAGTTCTTC. As protein: CASSSPFQFLAASDEQFF.

The rearrangement joins TRBV11-2 to TRBJ1-1; D is unclear. Germline V CDR1 and CDR2: SGHAT, FQNNGV. The CDR3 is 13 residues long. Trimming removed 0 bases at V and 10 bases at J, with 12 bases between. DNA for the CDR3: TGTGCCAGCAGCTTAGATTTCGGAGGAGGAGCTTTCTTT. This translates into CASSLDFGGGAFF.

CDR3 DNA: TGCGCCAGCAGCCAAGAAAAGCGATCGAACACCGGGGAGCTGTTTTTT. Translation: CASSQEKRSNTGELFF. The genes are TRBV4-1 and TRBJ2-2, with D unclear. The CDR3 extends over 16 amino acids. Germline CDR1 reads MGHRA; CDR2 reads YSYEKL. With 0 bases removed from V and 0 bases from J, the gap between germline ends came to 8 bases.

The J gene is TRBJ2-7, the V gene TRBV28; 7 positions match TRBD2. Unmatched junction bases numbered 13, after V lost 5 bases and J lost 3 bases. CDR1 is MDHEN, CDR2 SYDVKM, per germline. The CDR3 length is 16 residues. The CDR3 nucleotides read TGTGCCAGCAGTCCTTCCTGGCCTAGCGGCAACTACGAGCAGTACTTC. Translated: CASSPSWPSGNYEQYF. Supplemented by reference TRBV28 and TRBJ2-7, the full variable domain reads DVKVTQSSRYLVKRTGEKVFLECVQDMDHENMFWYRQDPGLGLRLIYFSYDVKMKEKGDIPEGYSVSREKKERFSLILESASTNQTSMYLCASSPSWPSGNYEQYFGPGTRLTVT.

J is TRBJ2-1 and V is TRBV15; the match to TRBD2 covers 10 bases. The germline CDR1 and CDR2 sequences are LNHNV and YYDKDF (reference sequence). J lost 9 bases, V lost 5 bases, and 10 bases had no gene match. CDR3 length: 15 amino acids. This chain's CDR3 is CATSPSGRKLGEQFF. The CDR3 nucleotides are TGTGCCACCAGCCCTAGCGGGAGAAAATTGGGTGAGCAGTTCTTC.

The rearrangement uses TRBV27 and TRBJ2-4, with 9 bases lining up with TRBD2. The CDR3 runs 16 residues. The V gene end was trimmed by 7 bases and the J gene end by 0 bases; junction bases not matched to a gene: 7. Germline V lookup: CDR1 MNHEY, CDR2 SMNVEV (reference sequence). CDR3 loop: CASTALAGLAKNIQYF. DNA of the CDR3: TGTGCCAGCACCGCTCTAGCGGGGCTAGCCAAAAACATTCAGTACTTC.

Concerning this clone: At one end the junction does not follow the germline gene, possibly because of a read error. This rearrangement joins TRBV27 to TRBJ2-5; no clear D gene. The CDR3 is made up of 13 amino acids. Germline-derived CDR1 and CDR2 are MNHEY and SMNVEV (reference sequence). CDR3: CVSSLISEETQYF. The DNA of the CDR3 is TGTGTCAGCAGCCTTATCAGTGAAGAGACCCAGTACTTC.

The chain employs TRBV9 and TRBJ2-5; 13 bases fit TRBD2. This CDR3 has 15 residues. With V trimmed by 4 bases and J by 3 bases, 3 bases remained unmatched. The V gene's germline CDR1 is SGDLS and CDR2 YYNGEE. CDR3 protein: CASSQGLAGKETQYF. The CDR3 DNA reads as TGTGCCAGCAGCCAGGGACTAGCGGGGAAAGAGACCCAGTACTTC.

The gene calls are TRBV7-8 and TRBJ1-1; D is unclear. This CDR3 region has 14 residues. The germline CDR1 and CDR2 sequences are SGHVS and FQNEAQ. The V end lost 4 bases, the J end lost 0 bases, and 9 bases lay between the germline ends. The CDR3 DNA is TGTGCCAGCAGCTCTCGGAGCTTGAACACTGAAGCTTTCTTT. Its protein is CASSSRSLNTEAFF.

The V call is TRBV29-1, the J call TRBJ2-1; D is perhaps TRBD1 (6 bases). CDR3 size: 13 residues. V gave up 2 bases and J gave up 10 bases, with 15 bases separating them. Germline CDR1 and CDR2: SQVTM and ANQGSEA. The CDR3 reads CSVEPLQGEEQFF. In DNA form, the CDR3 reads TGCAGCGTTGAACCCCTACAGGGTGAAGAGCAGTTCTTC.

With respect to this clone: A read error may produce the germline difference seen at one junction end. The gene calls are TRBV10-2 and TRBJ2-1; 8 nucleotides agree with TRBD2. Germline values: CDR1 WSHSY, CDR2 SAAADI. This CDR3 has 16 amino acids. The CDR3 bases are TGCGCCACCTCCAACCTAGCGGGTCCCTCCGACAATGAGCAGTTCTTC. Protein: CATSNLAGPSDNEQFF.

This rearrangement joins TRBV2 to TRBJ2-1; 11 bases are shared with TRBD2. In germline, CDR1 is SNHLY, CDR2 FYNNEI. The J segment lost 4 bases and the V segment lost 8 bases, leaving 7 bases of the junction unmatched. The CDR3 has 15 residues. The CDR3 DNA follows: TGTGCCAGCCGACCGGTAGCGGGAGGGTACAATGAGCAGTTCTTC. Residues: CASRPVAGGYNEQFF.

This clone was seen just once. V usage is TRBV3-1 (or the pseudogene TRBV3-2) and J usage is TRBJ2-3, with 10 bases aligning to TRBD2. The germline gives CDR1 LGHDT, CDR2 YNNKEL (reference sequence). J gave up 3 bases and V 5 bases, and 14 bases lay outside the gene matches. The CDR3 is made up of 18 amino acids. The CDR3 DNA follows: TGTGCCAGCAGCTCACGACTAGCGGGCATACGGAGGACAGATACGCAGTATTTT. Its translation: CASSSRLAGIRRTDTQYF.

In this sample, this clone turned up once. This chain uses TRBV6-5 with TRBJ1-2; 10 nucleotides match TRBD1. The CDR3 sequence is 14 residues long. The V gene end was trimmed by 6 bases and the J gene end by 6 bases; junction bases not matched to a gene: 7. Germline loops: CDR1 MNHEY, CDR2 SVGAGI. The chain's CDR3 is CASSSGQGINGYTF. The CDR3 DNA sequence: TGTGCCAGCAGCTCGGGACAGGGGATTAATGGCTACACCTTC.

The sample holds one count of this clone. V usage is TRBV27 and J usage is TRBJ2-2; no clear D. Deletions cut 3 bases from V and 8 bases from J, with 7 bases between. CDR3 length equals 12 residues. Germline CDR1 is MNHEY and CDR2 is SMNVEV (reference sequence). The CDR3 spells CASSFNPGELFF. The CDR3 DNA reads TGTGCCAGCAGTTTTAATCCTGGGGAGCTGTTTTTT.

With regard to this clone: A much larger clone differs from this one at a single base, so this may be a read error. Distinct nucleotide sequences in the sample also encode this CDR3. This chain joins TRBV5-1 and TRBJ1-6; D is possibly TRBD1 (6 bases). The CDR3 sequence is 14 residues long. Germline V gene sequence: CDR1 SGHRS, CDR2 YFSETQ. V was shortened by 0 bases and J by 5 bases, with 6 bases between the two germline ends. The CDR3 DNA follows: TGCGCCAGCAGCTTGGCAGGGGATAATTCACCCCTCCACTTT. This translates into CASSLAGDNSPLHF.

The chain recombines TRBV4-1 with TRBJ1-2; D call uncertain. Germline CDR1 and CDR2: MGHRA and YSYEKL. V dropped 5 bases and J dropped 2 bases, with 15 bases sitting between them. This CDR3 is 15 amino acids long. CDR3 nucleotide sequence: TGCGCCAGCAGCAGAGGGAGGGTAGGGAACTATGGCTACACCTTC. Its translation is CASSRGRVGNYGYTF.

J is TRBJ2-2 and V is TRBV6-5; D gene ambiguous. Trimming removed 2 bases at V and 6 bases at J, with 7 bases between. CDR1 MNHEY and CDR2 SVGAGI come from the germline V gene. The CDR3 runs 13 residues. Written as DNA, the CDR3 is TGTGCCAGCAGTTACCGACTCTCCGGGGAGCTGTTTTTT. This sequence encodes CASSYRLSGELFF.

The chain employs TRBV10-3 and TRBJ1-1; the match to TRBD1 covers 10 bases. Trimming at V came to 7 bases and at J to 4 bases, leaving 6 bases not matched to a gene. The CDR3 has 14 residues. Germline lookup yields CDR1 ENHRY and CDR2 SYGVKD. CDR3 bases: TGTGCCATCACTCCCGACAGGGGGCGCACTGAAGCTTTCTTT. This codes for CAITPDRGRTEAFF.

The V call is TRBV15, the J call TRBJ2-2; D might be TRBD2 (5 bases). The V and J ends lost 4 bases and 4 bases respectively, with 22 bases between them. The CDR3 spans 18 residues. Germline CDR1 LNHNV, CDR2 YYDKDF (reference sequence). The CDR3 DNA is TGTGCCACCAGCACTGTGGAACAGTTCGGAGGAATCACCGGGGAGCTGTTTTTT. Translating it yields CATSTVEQFGGITGELFF.

This clone was found once. J is TRBJ2-1 and V is TRBV23-1, with 8 bases aligning to TRBD1. TRBV23-1 is placed among ORFs of uncertain function. Germline trimming cut 2 bases from V and 5 bases from J; bases unmatched to any gene: 2. The CDR3 is 14 residues long. This CDR3 reads CASSQPDRDNEQFF. CDR3 coding DNA: TGCGCCAGCAGTCAACCGGACAGGGACAATGAGCAGTTCTTC.

V and J are TRBV4-2 and TRBJ1-4, with D possibly TRBD1 on 6 matching bases. Germline lookup yields CDR1 LGHNA and CDR2 YNFKEQ. The CDR3 contains 15 residues. Trimming removed 4 bases at V and 0 bases at J, with 9 bases between. CDR3 region: CASSPRTATNEKLFF. As DNA, the CDR3 is TGTGCCAGCAGCCCCCGGACAGCAACTAATGAAAAACTGTTTTTT.

This chain joins TRBV19 and TRBJ1-2; D is possibly TRBD1 (6 bases). Trimming left V 5 bases short and J 8 bases short, with 21 bases between. Per germline, CDR1 LNHDA and CDR2 SQIVND (reference sequence). CDR3 length: 15 amino acids. In DNA, the CDR3 is TGTGCCAGTAGTCCCCAGACAGGCTTGGTACGGGGCTACACCTTC. This encodes CASSPQTGLVRGYTF.

The genes are TRBV24-1 and TRBJ1-2; D is uncertain. The CDR3 length is 14 residues. Trimming cost V 7 bases and J 4 bases, with 15 bases left between them. Germline CDR1 KGHDR, CDR2 SFDVKD. The CDR3 loop reads CATSDGGRPYGYTF. In DNA, the CDR3 is TGTGCCACCAGCGATGGCGGGCGTCCCTATGGCTACACCTTC.

V is TRBV7-9 and J is TRBJ1-2; D is perhaps TRBD1 (6 bases). In germline, CDR1 is SEHNR, CDR2 FQNEAQ (reference sequence). Trimming cost V 0 bases and J 1 base, with 9 bases left between them. This CDR3 is 15 amino acids long. CDR3 sequence reads: CASSLAGADNYGYTF. DNA for the CDR3: TGTGCCAGCAGCTTAGCGGGGGCCGATAACTATGGCTACACCTTC.